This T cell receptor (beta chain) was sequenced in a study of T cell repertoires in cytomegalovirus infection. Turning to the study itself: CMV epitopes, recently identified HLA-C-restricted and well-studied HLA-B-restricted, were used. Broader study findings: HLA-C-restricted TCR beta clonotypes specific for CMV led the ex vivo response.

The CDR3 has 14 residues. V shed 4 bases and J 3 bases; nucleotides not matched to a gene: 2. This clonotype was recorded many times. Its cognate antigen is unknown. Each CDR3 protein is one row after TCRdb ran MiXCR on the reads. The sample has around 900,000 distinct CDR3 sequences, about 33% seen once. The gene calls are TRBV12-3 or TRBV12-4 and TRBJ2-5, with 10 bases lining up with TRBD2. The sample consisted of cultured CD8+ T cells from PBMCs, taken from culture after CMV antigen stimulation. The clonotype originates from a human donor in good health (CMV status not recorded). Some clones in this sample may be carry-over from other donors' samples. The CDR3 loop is CASSSLAGEETQYF. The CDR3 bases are TGTGCCAGCAGTTCCCTAGCGGGGGAAGAGACCCAGTACTTC.